Reported below is one TCR beta chain. Its target is unknown. Distinct nucleotide sequences in the sample also encode this CDR3. The CDR3 covers 14 residues. In germline, CDR1 is SGHDT, CDR2 YYEEEE. V was shortened by 4 bases and J by 5 bases, with 16 bases between the two germline ends. This entry is derived from a study of cytomegalovirus exposure and HLA in healthy donors. Findings of the study overall: Confirmation was obtained in vitro that a few CMV-associated chains are specific for CMV antigens.

PCR primers comprised 60 Vbeta and 13 Jbeta primers. Sequencing used immunoSEQ multiplex PCR; TCRdb keeps in-frame clones, though not all of them. The data show about 98,000 clones, with 70% seen just once and about 2.5% held by the top ten. The material sequenced was PBMCs. This TCR was recovered from a man over 45 in good health and CMV-seronegative. The rearrangement links TRBV5-6 to TRBJ2-7; D gene ambiguous. The CDR3 nucleotides are TGTGCCAGCAGCCGTCGGAGAGGATACCACGAGCAGTACTTC. Translating gives CASSRRRGYHEQYF.